This T cell receptor beta chain came from a study of T-cell reconstitution after alpha-beta-depleted transplantation in children (dated by TCRdb to 2016 to 2017). Some background on the complete study: The study quantitatively tracked T-cell immune reconstitution after TCRalphabeta/CD19-depleted allogeneic hematopoietic cell transplantation in children using TCR repertoire profiling.

Trimmed from V: 8 bases; trimmed from J: 2 bases; junction bases lacking a gene match: 8. From cysteine to phenylalanine, the CDR3 is 14 amino acids long. Of all the DNA, just the CDR3 is kept, 42 bases in frame from base 1. CDR1 MNHEY and CDR2 SMNVEV are derived from the germline V gene (reference sequence). Summary of the overall study and its limitations: Over subsequent months, a decline in hyperexpanded clone frequencies was noted, and after one year, T-cell counts and TCRbeta diversity were mostly ascribed to newly produced T cells. Apparently early alphabetaT-cell count recovery about two months after transplant reportedly relied on only several hundred rapidly expanded clones derived from non-depleted graft cells. The high TCRbeta diversity at day 60 in some patients was ascribed to recipient T cells and intrathymic progenitors that had survived conditioning.

The library was prepared using PCR. These reads were obtained on an Illumina HiSeq 2500. TCR libraries were prepared with molecular barcoding, using unique molecular identifiers to normalize TCRbeta repertoire quantification. TCRdb handled the public reads itself, with Q25 trimming in fastp and clone calling in MiXCR, and kept productive beta chains. Rows are combined by CDR3 protein, so each entry shows the most common genes and DNA. Present in this sample are about 300,000 distinct CDR3 sequences, around 7.3% of which were seen just once. Together, the top ten hold approximately 8.2% of the sample. This clonotype appeared many times. Which antigen it targets is not known. It has no much larger one-base neighbor in the sample; base qualities were not kept. The treatment or condition label of this sample denotes: allogeneic hematopoietic cell transplantation with graft depleted of TCRalphabeta T cells and CD19 B cells. TCRalphabeta/CD19-depleted allogeneic hematopoietic cell grafts were given to the transplant recipients, all of whom were children.

Here the chain combines TRBV27 and TRBJ2-7; TRBD1 aligns with 8 central bases. Sequences were derived from peripheral blood, sampled 360 days after TCRalphabeta/CD19-depleted stem cell transplant. This TCR was sampled from a female patient between 2 and 10 years old who had a stem cell transplant for Fanconi anemia, so the T cells may come from the graft donor. DNA sequence: TGTGCCAGCCGGGGGCGACAGGGGCCCTACGAGCAGTACTTC. Translated, this is CASRGRQGPYEQYF.